These 5 T cell receptor beta chains came from one sample sequenced in a study of T cell repertoires in cytomegalovirus infection. The antigens for these receptors are not known. TCRdb reanalysed the reads using MiXCR and keeps one entry per CDR3 protein. The data show about 570,000 distinct CDR3 sequences, with under 45% seen just once and around 46% held by the top ten. Material: cultured PBMCs, obtained from culture after CMV antigen stimulation. The receptor set was obtained from a human donor in good health (CMV status not recorded). Some clones in this sample may be carry-over from other donors' samples.

The chain recombines TRBV6-5 with TRBJ2-2; D ambiguous. CDR1 MNHEY and CDR2 SVGAGI come from the germline V gene. The CDR3 covers 16 residues. Trimming shortened V by 0 bases and J by 2 bases, and 10 bases separated the two germline ends. The CDR3 region has the DNA TGTGCCAGCAGTTACTCGATAGCACAAAACACCGGGGAGCTGTTTTTT. Its translation: CASSYSIAQNTGELFF.

The chain recombines TRBV6-8 with TRBJ2-5; TRBD2 aligns across 10 bases. The CDR3 has 16 residues. V gave up 1 base and J gave up 2 bases; unmatched junction bases: 4. Per the germline V gene, CDR1 is MNHGY and CDR2 is SAAAGT. The CDR3 coding sequence is TGTGCCAGCAGTTACTTCCCAGCGGGGGGGCAAGAGACCCAGTACTTC. This gives the protein CASSYFPAGGQETQYF.

J is TRBJ2-5 and V is TRBV12-3 or TRBV12-4; tentative D call: TRBD1 (5 bases). The V and J ends lost 7 bases and 4 bases respectively, with 16 bases between them. The CDR3 is 14 amino acids. CDR3 protein: CASKGRQYRETQYF. Here the CDR3 DNA reads TGTGCCAGCAAGGGGCGACAGTACCGAGAGACCCAGTACTTC.

The chain employs TRBV12-3 or TRBV12-4 and TRBJ2-1; 11 bases fit TRBD2. The CDR3 is 15 residues long. V was clipped by 6 bases and J by 4 bases; unmatched bases: 5. As DNA, the CDR3 is TGTGCCAGCAGCCCCGCTAGCGGGAGGTACAATGAGCAGTTCTTC. As protein: CASSPASGRYNEQFF.

The chain recombines TRBV29-1 with TRBJ2-5; D possibly corresponds to TRBD2 (6 bases). The V gene's germline CDR1 is SQVTM and CDR2 ANQGSEA. Trimming removed 4 bases from V and 5 bases from J, with 14 bases in between. The CDR3 length is 13 residues. CDR3 sequence reads: CSVVEGGTETQYF. As DNA, the CDR3 is TGCAGCGTTGTAGAGGGAGGTACGGAGACCCAGTACTTC.